This is a list of T cell receptor beta chains from one sample in a study of T cell repertoires in ileal Crohn's disease. Measured with immunoSEQ multiplex PCR; TCRdb has only the in-frame clones, and not every one. The data show around 16,000 clones, with around 60% seen just once and roughly 6.2% held by the top ten. The sequenced sample was ileal tissue. The origin of the receptors is an adult with Crohn's disease. The CDR3 runs from the conserved cysteine through the conserved F or W. The order of the fields is D gene, V gene, CDR3 length, J gene, clone size, CDR3 protein, CDR3 DNA. A D gene is named only where the DNA matches it firmly. Some rows mark clone size as missing; the rest say once, few, many or name a class of expanded clone.

TRBD1	TRBV4-1	15	TRBJ2-7	-	CASSPNQGDAYEQYF	TGCGCCAGCAGCCCCAATCAGGGGGACGCCTACGAGCAGTACTTC
TRBD2	TRBV28	15	TRBJ2-5	-	CASSRTSGSKETQYF	TGTGCCAGCAGTCGGACTAGCGGGAGTAAAGAGACCCAGTACTTC
-	TRBV2	14	TRBJ1-4	-	CASRGSSTNEKLFF	TGTGCCAGCAGGGGCTCCTCAACTAATGAAAAACTGTTTTTT
TRBD1	TRBV2	17	TRBJ2-7	-	CASSEVSVGTGPYEQYF	TGTGCCAGCAGTGAAGTTTCGGTAGGGACAGGCCCGTACGAGCAGTACTTC
TRBD1	TRBV11-2	15	TRBJ2-7	-	CASTPLRDRAHEQYF	TGTGCCAGCACCCCACTCCGGGACAGGGCTCACGAGCAGTACTTC
TRBD2	TRBV15	18	TRBJ2-7	few	CATSGTLGTSGRRAEQYF	TGTGCCACCAGCGGAACCCTGGGGACTAGCGGGAGAAGGGCCGAGCAGTACTTC
TRBD2	TRBV5-1	15	TRBJ2-5	-	CASSPGTSGEETQYF	TGCGCCAGCAGCCCCGGGACTAGCGGGGAAGAGACCCAGTACTTC
-	TRBV28	16	TRBJ2-2	-	CASSLRREGGTGELFF	TGTGCCAGCAGTTTAAGGAGAGAAGGAGGCACCGGGGAGCTGTTTTTT
TRBD2	TRBV7-9	17	TRBJ2-7	-	CASSLGEGTDRPYEQYF	TGTGCCAGCAGCTTAGGGGAGGGGACTGACCGTCCCTACGAGCAGTACTTC
-	TRBV19	15	TRBJ1-1	-	CASSIKGAMNTEAFF	TGTGCCAGTAGTATTAAAGGGGCGATGAACACTGAAGCTTTCTTT
TRBD2	TRBV30	15	TRBJ2-1	-	CAPHSPSGRAREQFF	TGTGCCCCCCATTCTCCTAGCGGGAGGGCAAGGGAGCAGTTCTTC
TRBD2	TRBV5-1	14	TRBJ2-5	-	CASSSSGIGETQYF	TGCGCCAGCAGCTCTAGCGGGATCGGGGAGACCCAGTACTTC
TRBD2	TRBV7-9	18	TRBJ2-1	few	CASSSSERLAHSYNEQFF	TGTGCCAGCAGCTCCTCGGAGAGACTAGCGCACTCCTACAATGAGCAGTTCTTC
TRBD2	TRBV5-6	14	TRBJ2-7	-	CASQDGEGDYEQYF	TGTGCCAGTCAAGACGGGGAGGGAGACTACGAGCAGTACTTC
-	TRBV28	15	TRBJ2-1	medium-sized	CASRSRRDQRDEQFF	TGTGCCAGCAGATCTAGGCGGGACCAGAGGGATGAGCAGTTCTTC
-	TRBV19	14	TRBJ2-3	-	CASGGGAKTDTQYF	TGTGCCAGTGGAGGGGGCGCGAAGACAGATACGCAGTATTTT
TRBD1	TRBV28	12	TRBJ1-1	-	CASSFGQGRTFF	TGTGCCAGCAGTTTTGGACAGGGGCGGACTTTCTTT
TRBD1	TRBV29-1	12	TRBJ1-1	-	CSAGTGNTEAFF	TGCAGCGCCGGGACAGGGAACACTGAAGCTTTCTTT
-	TRBV7-9	15	TRBJ1-2	-	CASSFLEGGNYGYTF	TGTGCCAGCAGCTTCCTCGAAGGGGGTAACTATGGCTACACCTTC
TRBD1	TRBV29-1	9	TRBJ1-2	-	CSVGQGGTF	TGCAGCGTGGGACAGGGTGGCACCTTC
-	TRBV7-9	15	TRBJ1-2	-	CASSAGALINYGYTF	TGTGCCAGCAGTGCAGGGGCCCTCATTAACTATGGCTACACCTTC
-	TRBV15	14	TRBJ2-1	-	CATSLRQAYNEQFF	TGTGCCACCAGCCTGAGACAGGCCTACAATGAGCAGTTCTTC
-	TRBV5-3	16	TRBJ1-1	-	CARSLGSALMNTEAFF	TGTGCCAGAAGCTTGGGGTCAGCGCTAATGAACACTGAAGCTTTCTTT
TRBD1	TRBV30	14	TRBJ2-5	once	CAWSGTGGKETQYF	TGTGCCTGGAGTGGGACAGGGGGCAAAGAGACCCAGTACTTC
-	TRBV6-1	14	TRBJ1-3	few	CASANRGSGNTIYF	TGTGCCAGCGCGAATCGGGGCTCTGGAAACACCATATATTTT
TRBD2	TRBV6-5	15	TRBJ2-1	-	CASSPIAGSYNEQFF	TGTGCCAGCAGTCCGATAGCGGGGTCCTACAATGAGCAGTTCTTC
-	TRBV27	14	TRBJ1-2	few	CASGLFRAGYGYTF	TGTGCCAGCGGCCTTTTCAGGGCAGGGTATGGCTACACCTTC
TRBD1	TRBV6-1	14	TRBJ1-1	few	CASSLTGTGGEAFF	TGTGCCAGCAGTTTAACCGGGACAGGGGGCGAAGCTTTCTTT
-	TRBV6-5	14	TRBJ2-5	-	CASSYSNNGETQYF	TGTGCCAGCAGTTACTCAAACAACGGGGAGACCCAGTACTTC
TRBD1	TRBV5-5	18	TRBJ1-2	few	CASSLGTGGGQSFSGYTF	TGTGCCAGCAGCTTGGGGACAGGGGGCGGACAATCTTTTAGTGGCTACACCTTC
TRBD1	TRBV30	16	TRBJ2-2	-	CAWSVVTGGGTGELFF	TGTGCCTGGAGTGTTGTAACAGGGGGTGGTACCGGGGAGCTGTTTTTT
-	TRBV4-2	16	TRBJ2-7	-	CASSQDGAGTPSEQYF	TGTGCCAGCAGCCAAGATGGCGCCGGGACACCCTCGGAGCAGTACTTC
TRBD2	TRBV6-6	14	TRBJ2-2	once	CATQSGRGTGELFF	TGTGCCACCCAAAGCGGGAGAGGGACCGGGGAGCTGTTTTTT
-	TRBV4-1	15	TRBJ1-5	-	CASTNSDSYNQPQHF	TGCGCCAGCACTAACTCCGACAGCTACAATCAGCCCCAGCATTTT
-	TRBV29-1	12	TRBJ2-1	-	CSVARGPNEQFF	TGCAGCGTTGCAAGGGGTCCTAATGAGCAGTTCTTC
TRBD2	TRBV28	16	TRBJ2-2	few	CASKKLAGGGTGELFF	TGTGCCAGCAAAAAACTAGCGGGAGGTGGCACCGGGGAGCTGTTTTTT
-	TRBV5-1	12	TRBJ2-7	-	CASRRGSHEQYF	TGTGCCAGCCGAAGAGGGTCCCACGAGCAGTACTTC
TRBD1	TRBV11-2	16	TRBJ2-1	-	CASSPPTGVPYNEQFF	TGTGCCAGCAGCCCCCCTACAGGGGTCCCCTACAATGAGCAGTTCTTC
TRBD1	TRBV4-2	16	TRBJ1-5	-	CASSDGRGHSNQPQHF	TGTGCCAGCAGCGACGGCAGGGGGCATAGCAATCAGCCCCAGCATTTT
TRBD2	TRBV6-1	15	TRBJ2-7	few	CASRQGLAFGYEQYF	TGTGCCAGCAGACAGGGACTAGCATTCGGCTACGAGCAGTACTTC
TRBD2	TRBV28	15	TRBJ2-1	-	CASSSSGSGNNEQFF	TGTGCCAGCAGTTCTAGCGGGAGTGGGAACAATGAGCAGTTCTTC